This TCR beta chain comes out of a study of OX40 agonist ivuxolimab in advanced cancers. Across the whole study: There were three patients with partial responses, one having hepatocellular carcinoma and two cutaneous melanoma.

Per germline, CDR1 SGHRS and CDR2 YFSETQ. CDR3 length equals 19 residues. Deletions cut 0 bases from V and 1 base from J, with 19 bases between. As to this clone: Its target is unknown.

The assay was immunoSEQ multiplex PCR, and TCRdb's table has in-frame clones only and misses some. The table lists around 83,000 clones, 80% to 90% of them singletons. It was autoimmune disease history or systemic immunosuppression that excluded patients. The study, taken as a whole, reports: Clonal expansion from baseline to week 6 occurred in both CD4+ and CD8+ T cells.

This specimen consisted of CD4+ or CD8+ T cells sorted from blood, obtained in a trial of the OX40 agonist ivuxolimab. The origin of this receptor is an adult with an advanced solid tumor such as melanoma, head and neck, liver or kidney cancer. The chain joins TRBV5-1 to TRBJ2-2, with a tentative D call TRBD2 (6 bases). CDR3 loop: CASSLEPQRAGLNTGELFF. The CDR3 nucleotides are TGCGCCAGCAGCTTGGAGCCCCAGCGGGCGGGATTGAACACCGGGGAGCTGTTTTTT.